These T cell receptor beta chains were read from a single sample in a study of CD4+ T cells in melanoma. This table comes from immunoSEQ multiplex PCR, and its TCRdb copy is limited to in-frame clones, with some not included. The data show about 18,000 clones, with more than 65% seen just once and around 5% held by the top ten. Sequenced input: cells from a culture (not recorded whether cultured in vitro). These receptors originate from a human donor with melanoma. CDR3s include the opening cysteine and the closing phenylalanine or tryptophan. Fields, in order: D gene, V gene, J gene, clone size, CDR3 protein, CDR3 DNA. A D gene is named only where the DNA matches it firmly. A clone size is listed for some rows: how often the clone was seen (once, few, many), or a class if it is expanded.

D gene: .; V gene: TRBV19; J gene: TRBJ2-1; clone size: .; CDR3 protein: CASRPGLSSYNEQFF; CDR3 DNA: TGTGCCAGTAGACCGGGCCTCTCCTCTTACAATGAGCAGTTCTTC
D gene: .; V gene: TRBV15; J gene: TRBJ1-1; clone size: .; CDR3 protein: CATSRSDPGGTEAFF; CDR3 DNA: TGTGCCACCAGCAGATCCGATCCTGGAGGAACTGAAGCTTTCTTT
D gene: .; V gene: TRBV19; J gene: TRBJ1-6; clone size: .; CDR3 protein: CASGGGKPWSPLHF; CDR3 DNA: TGTGCCAGTGGAGGGGGGAAGCCTTGGTCACCCCTCCACTTT
D gene: .; V gene: TRBV19; J gene: TRBJ2-5; clone size: few; CDR3 protein: CASSIDRQETQYF; CDR3 DNA: TGTGCCAGTAGTATCGACAGGCAAGAGACCCAGTACTTC
D gene: TRBD2; V gene: TRBV6-1; J gene: TRBJ2-2; clone size: .; CDR3 protein: CASRNSGLNTGELFF; CDR3 DNA: TGTGCCAGCAGAAATAGCGGGCTCAACACCGGGGAGCTGTTTTTT
D gene: .; V gene: TRBV6-1; J gene: TRBJ2-5; clone size: few; CDR3 protein: CASSSQLRETQYF; CDR3 DNA: TGTGCCAGCAGTTCACAGCTTAGAGAGACCCAGTACTTC
D gene: .; V gene: TRBV5-1; J gene: TRBJ2-2; clone size: .; CDR3 protein: CASSWSGSSGTGELFF; CDR3 DNA: TGCGCCAGCAGCTGGTCCGGGAGTTCGGGCACCGGGGAGCTGTTTTTT
D gene: .; V gene: TRBV5-4; J gene: TRBJ1-1; clone size: .; CDR3 protein: CASSLQKTNTEAFF; CDR3 DNA: TGTGCCAGCAGCTTGCAGAAAACGAACACTGAAGCTTTCTTT
D gene: .; V gene: TRBV2; J gene: TRBJ1-2; clone size: .; CDR3 protein: CASLPGTLDGYTF; CDR3 DNA: TGTGCCAGCCTACCAGGGACACTCGATGGCTACACCTTC
D gene: .; V gene: TRBV21-1; J gene: TRBJ2-3; clone size: .; CDR3 protein: CASRNWTADTQYF; CDR3 DNA: TGTGCCAGCAGGAACTGGACGGCGGATACGCAGTATTTT
D gene: .; V gene: TRBV23-1; J gene: TRBJ2-7; clone size: .; CDR3 protein: CASSPRPSSSYEQYF; CDR3 DNA: TGCGCCAGCAGTCCCCGGCCTTCCAGCTCCTACGAGCAGTACTTC
D gene: TRBD1; V gene: TRBV4-1; J gene: TRBJ2-7; clone size: .; CDR3 protein: CASSLPRTGESYEQYF; CDR3 DNA: TGCGCCAGCAGCCTCCCTCGGACAGGGGAGTCCTACGAGCAGTACTTC
D gene: .; V gene: TRBV6-1; J gene: TRBJ1-2; clone size: .; CDR3 protein: CASSQDRLYGYTF; CDR3 DNA: TGTGCCAGCAGTCAAGACAGACTCTACGGCTACACCTTC
D gene: .; V gene: TRBV30; J gene: TRBJ1-4; clone size: .; CDR3 protein: CAWSPDNQKLFF; CDR3 DNA: TGTGCCTGGAGTCCAGATAACCAAAAACTGTTTTTT
D gene: .; V gene: TRBV6-1; J gene: TRBJ1-5; clone size: .; CDR3 protein: CASSEIRGINQPQHF; CDR3 DNA: TGTGCCAGCAGTGAAATTCGGGGGATCAATCAGCCCCAGCATTTT
D gene: .; V gene: TRBV6-6; J gene: TRBJ1-1; clone size: .; CDR3 protein: CASSLTASNGGRF; CDR3 DNA: TGTGCCAGCAGTTTAACGGCTTCAAATGGGGGCCGCTTT